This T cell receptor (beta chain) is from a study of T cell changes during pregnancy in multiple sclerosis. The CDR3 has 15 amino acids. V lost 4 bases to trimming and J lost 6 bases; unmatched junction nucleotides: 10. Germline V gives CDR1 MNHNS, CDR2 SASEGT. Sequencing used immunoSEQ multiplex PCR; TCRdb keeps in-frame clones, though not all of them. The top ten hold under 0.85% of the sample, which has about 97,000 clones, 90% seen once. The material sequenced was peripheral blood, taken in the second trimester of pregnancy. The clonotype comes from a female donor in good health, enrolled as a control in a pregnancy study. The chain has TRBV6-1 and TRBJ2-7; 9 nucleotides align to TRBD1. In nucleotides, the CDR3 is TGTGCCAGCAGTGGCGGCGGGACAGGGAAGGTCGAGCAGTACTTC. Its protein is CASSGGGTGKVEQYF.